The 5 T cell receptor beta chains presented below share a single source sample, sequenced in a study of PD-1 blockade in classical Hodgkin lymphoma. Sequencing was performed with immunoSEQ multiplex PCR; in TCRdb, only in-frame clones are kept and a portion is missing. The repertoire holds just over 50,000 clones, with roughly 66% as singletons. After autologous stem cell transplantation all patients relapsed, and prior brentuximab vedotin exposure differed between cohorts. The sample was peripheral blood mononuclear cells (PBMCs), taken before the second cycle of nivolumab. These receptor sequences come from a human donor with classical Hodgkin lymphoma.

This clone was seen more than once but under ten times. The chain carries TRBV7-2 and TRBJ2-7; no reliable D call. CDR3 length: 13 amino acids. Trimming shortened V by 4 bases and J by 3 bases, and 10 bases separated the two germline ends. Per germline, CDR1 SGHTA and CDR2 FQGNSA. CDR3 bases: TGTGCCAGCAGCTGGAGCAGTAACTACGAGCAGTACTTC. Protein sequence: CASSWSSNYEQYF.

This chain uses TRBV28 with TRBJ1-2; D not resolved. The CDR3 totals 13 residues. Germline loops: CDR1 MDHEN, CDR2 SYDVKM. Trimming stripped 2 bases from V and 4 bases from J, with 8 bases between. As DNA, the CDR3 is TGTGCCAGCAGTTTAAGGGCAGGCTATGGCTACACCTTC. Translating gives CASSLRAGYGYTF.

This clone was found once. The chain combines TRBV7-2 with TRBJ1-2; D is possibly TRBD1 (6 bases). In germline, CDR1 is SGHTA, CDR2 FQGNSA. The CDR3 covers 14 residues. V was pared by 5 bases and J by 4 bases, with 14 bases between. The CDR3 here is CASSRLQGSYGYTF. The CDR3 region has the DNA TGTGCCAGCAGCCGTCTACAGGGCAGCTATGGCTACACCTTC. Variable domain in full (rest from reference TRBV7-2 and TRBJ1-2): GAGVSQSPSNKVTEKGKDVELRCDPISGHTALYWYRQSLGQGLEFLIYFQGNSAPDKSGLPSDRFSAERTGGSVSTLTIQRTQQEDSAVYLCASSRLQGSYGYTFGSGTRLTVV.

The J gene is TRBJ1-1, the V gene TRBV28, with D perhaps TRBD1 (5 bases). The CDR3 contains 14 residues. Germline CDR1 reads MDHEN; CDR2 reads SYDVKM. The germline V and J ends were trimmed by 4 bases and 5 bases, with 14 bases remaining between them. The DNA for the CDR3 is TGTGCCAGCAGTTGGGGGAGGGGTGGGACTGAAGCTTTCTTT. Encoded protein: CASSWGRGGTEAFF. Supplemented by reference TRBV28 and TRBJ1-1, the full variable domain reads DVKVTQSSRYLVKRTGEKVFLECVQDMDHENMFWYRQDPGLGLRLIYFSYDVKMKEKGDIPEGYSVSREKKERFSLILESASTNQTSMYLCASSWGRGGTEAFFGQGTRLTVV.

This chain connects TRBV19 to TRBJ2-7; D is unclear. CDR1 is LNHDA, CDR2 SQIVND, per germline (reference sequence). Between the trimmed V and J ends, which lost 5 bases and 7 bases, there was a span of 21 bases. The CDR3 is made up of 15 amino acids. The CDR3: CASSSAGLSRIEQYF. CDR3 nucleotide sequence: TGTGCCAGTAGTTCGGCAGGCCTCTCCCGGATTGAGCAGTACTTC. The full variable domain, its missing parts supplied by reference TRBV19 and TRBJ2-7, is DGGITQSPKYLFRKEGQNVTLSCEQNLNHDAMYWYRQDPGQGLRLIYYSQIVNDFQKGDIAEGYSVSREKKESFPLTVTSAQKNPTAFYLCASSSAGLSRIEQYFGPGTRLTVT.